This passage covers 14 T cell receptor beta chains from one sample sequenced in a study of control samples from healthy donors and cancer patients. Produced via immunoSEQ multiplex PCR; TCRdb's table is partial and in-frame only. Among 130,000 or so clones listed, around 87% were seen once. Specimen: blood. The receptors come from a man in his forties in good health.

This chain links TRBV7-9 with TRBJ1-1; 9 nucleotides line up with TRBD1. The CDR3 consists of 15 residues. Germline values: CDR1 SEHNR, CDR2 FQNEAQ (reference sequence). Trimming took 5 bases from V and 0 from J; bases not matched to a gene: 4. Here the CDR3 reads CASSRRTGVNTEAFF. The CDR3, as DNA: TGTGCCAGCAGCCGCCGGACAGGGGTGAACACTGAAGCTTTCTTT.

V usage is TRBV11-3 and J usage is TRBJ2-1; unclear D gene. The CDR3 spans 11 residues. The germline V and J ends were trimmed by 5 bases and 4 bases, with 3 bases remaining between them. Germline V lookup: CDR1 SGHNT, CDR2 YENEEA. Here the CDR3 DNA reads TGTGCCAGCAGCAAATACAATGAGCAGTTCTTC. Its translation: CASSKYNEQFF.

The chain has TRBV14 and TRBJ1-1, with a tentative D call TRBD1 (6 bases). Germline CDR1 and CDR2: SGHDN and FVKESK. The CDR3 has 13 residues. The V end was cut by 4 bases, the J end by 5 bases, with 11 bases between. The CDR3 nucleotides read TGTGCCAGCAGCCTCGTACAGGGAACTGAAGCTTTCTTT. Amino acid sequence: CASSLVQGTEAFF.

The gene calls are TRBV6-6 and TRBJ2-7, with D perhaps being TRBD1 or TRBD2 (5 bases each). Trimming removed 1 base from V and 1 base from J, with 11 bases in between. Germline assignment: CDR1 MNHNY and CDR2 SVGAGI (reference sequence). There are 15 residues in the CDR3. In nucleotides, the CDR3 is TGTGCCAGCAGTTACTATTCAGGGAGATCCTACGAGCAGTACTTC. It codes for CASSYYSGRSYEQYF.

The V and J genes are TRBV11-3 and TRBJ1-3; TRBD1 might be the D (5 bases). Germline-derived CDR1 and CDR2 are SGHNT and YENEEA. The germline V and J ends were trimmed by 5 bases and 0 bases, with 14 bases remaining between them. The CDR3 loop spans 16 amino acids. This CDR3 reads CASSPPVGVSGNTIYF. The CDR3 DNA reads TGTGCCAGCAGCCCACCGGTGGGGGTCTCTGGAAACACCATATATTTT.

This chain uses TRBV27 with TRBJ1-2, with TRBD1 as a possible D gene (5 bases). The CDR3 contains 14 residues. V lost 3 bases and J 2 bases, leaving 10 bases between the germline ends. Per germline, CDR1 MNHEY and CDR2 SMNVEV (reference sequence). CDR3 protein: CASSLTGLNYGYTF. CDR3 DNA: TGTGCCAGCAGTTTGACGGGACTGAACTATGGCTACACCTTC.

The chain recombines TRBV6-6 with TRBJ2-5, with D possibly called TRBD1 or TRBD2 (6 bases each). The CDR3 covers 16 residues. Germline V lookup: CDR1 MNHNY, CDR2 SVGAGI (reference sequence). V was trimmed by 4 bases and J by 5 bases, leaving 20 bases between them. CDR3 sequence: CASSFQAWGAGETQYF. In DNA form, the CDR3 reads TGTGCCAGCAGTTTCCAGGCTTGGGGGGCCGGGGAGACCCAGTACTTC.

The genes are TRBV3-1 (or the pseudogene TRBV3-2) and TRBJ2-2; 7 bases are shared with TRBD1. V was clipped by 1 base and J by 4 bases; unmatched bases: 12. The CDR3 has 18 amino acids. Germline assignment: CDR1 LGHDT and CDR2 YNNKEL (reference sequence). The CDR3: CASSQAVWGTVRTGELFF. CDR3 DNA: TGTGCCAGCAGCCAAGCGGTCTGGGGGACAGTGCGCACCGGGGAGCTGTTTTTT.

The V call is TRBV30, the J call TRBJ2-7; 9 bases are a match to TRBD1. The V gene end was trimmed by 2 bases and the J gene end by 3 bases; junction bases not matched to a gene: 8. The germline gives CDR1 GTSNPN, CDR2 SVGIG (reference sequence). CDR3 length: 15 amino acids. CDR3 coding DNA: TGTGCCTGGAGTAAGGGACAGGGTTTCGTCTACGAGCAGTACTTC. Translated: CAWSKGQGFVYEQYF.

CDR3 region: CASSQEETSGGEADTQYF. The CDR3 DNA reads as TGTGCCAGCAGCCAAGAGGAGACTAGCGGGGGCGAGGCAGATACGCAGTATTTT. The chain uses TRBV3-1 (or the pseudogene TRBV3-2) and TRBJ2-3; 12 nucleotides line up with TRBD2. The CDR3 sequence is 18 residues long. Trimming removed 0 bases from V and 4 bases from J; junction bases left unmatched: 8. Germline CDR1 is LGHDT and CDR2 is YNNKEL (reference sequence).

This clone was observed at least ten times. The chain employs TRBV4-1 and TRBJ1-2, with D perhaps TRBD1 (5 bases). Germline values: CDR1 MGHRA, CDR2 YSYEKL. The CDR3 totals 14 residues. V gave up 4 bases and J gave up 12 bases, with 21 bases separating them. The CDR3: CASSRDLGQGGNTF. The CDR3 DNA sequence: TGCGCCAGCAGCCGAGACCTTGGCCAGGGAGGGAACACCTTC.

CDR3 sequence (DNA): TGCAGTGCTAGTGTTAGCGGGGCAGAACCCTACGAGCAGTACTTC. Protein: CSASVSGAEPYEQYF. The chain recombines TRBV20-1 with TRBJ2-7, with TRBD2 identical over 8 bases. Germline V gives CDR1 DFQATT, CDR2 SNEGSKA (reference sequence). J gave up 2 bases and V 3 bases, and 9 bases lay outside the gene matches. This CDR3 has 15 residues.

This clone occurred once. V and J are TRBV19 and TRBJ1-4; D gene uncertain. Looked up from germline, CDR1 is LNHDA and CDR2 is SQIVND (reference sequence). The length of the CDR3 is 14 residues. V gave up 6 bases and J gave up 6 bases, with 14 bases separating them. CDR3 DNA sequence: TGTGCCAGTAGGCTCAACTCCGGTGATGAAAAACTGTTTTTT. Its translation: CASRLNSGDEKLFF.

The chain combines TRBV4-3 with TRBJ1-4; 7 positions agree with TRBD1. The J segment lost 7 bases and the V segment lost 3 bases, leaving 11 bases of the junction unmatched. CDR3 length equals 16 residues. Germline values: CDR1 LGHNA, CDR2 YSLEER. This CDR3 reads CASSQGPTGAGEKLFF. CDR3 sequence (DNA): TGCGCCAGCAGCCAGGGCCCCACAGGGGCTGGTGAAAAACTGTTTTTT.